Shown below are 17 T cell receptor beta chains from a single sample sequenced in a study of Ad26.COV2.S vaccination and SARS-CoV-2 variants. As for treatment: 15 to 20 received Ad26.COV2.S at low or high dose, single or two shots; roughly five received placebo; per-sample allocation not given. The investigators took samples on day 63 after the first vaccine or placebo injection. This table comes from immunoSEQ multiplex PCR, and its TCRdb copy is limited to in-frame clones, with some not included. The data contain about 350,000 clones, roughly nine tenths of them singletons. Source: peripheral blood, taken in a trial of Ad26.COV2.S vaccine versus placebo. The receptors stem from a person aged 18 to 65 who received the Ad26.COV2.S COVID-19 vaccine or a placebo.

CDR3 DNA: TGTGCCAGCAGCCTGCAAGACAGGATGAACACTGAAGCTTTCTTT. It encodes CASSLQDRMNTEAFF. V usage is TRBV4-2 and J usage is TRBJ1-1; D perhaps matches TRBD1 (6 bases). Per the germline V gene, CDR1 is LGHNA and CDR2 is YNFKEQ. V was clipped by 4 bases and J by 0 bases, with 12 bases between them. The CDR3 runs to 15 residues.

The chain uses TRBV10-3 and TRBJ2-2, with D possibly TRBD1 on 6 matching bases. CDR1 ENHRY and CDR2 SYGVKD come from the germline V gene. Trimming took 10 bases from V and 6 from J, leaving 12 bases between them. CDR3 size: 12 residues. The DNA for the CDR3 is TGTGCCACACTTACAGGGTCCGGGGAGCTGTTTTTT. Amino acid sequence: CATLTGSGELFF.

This clone turned up a few times. The rearrangement uses TRBV7-8 and TRBJ1-1, with D uncertain. V lost 0 bases and J lost 10, with 15 bases in between. The CDR3 sequence is 14 residues long. CDR1 and CDR2 (germline): SGHVS, FQNEAQ. The CDR3 is CASSLALGSAGAFF. The DNA of the CDR3 is TGTGCCAGCAGCTTAGCGTTGGGTTCAGCTGGAGCTTTCTTT.

A few counts support this clone. The chain employs TRBV7-3 and TRBJ2-7; 12 positions agree with TRBD1. This CDR3 contains 17 residues. Trimming removed 2 bases from V and 0 bases from J; junction bases left unmatched: 5. The germline V gene encodes CDR1 SGHTA and CDR2 FQGTGA. The CDR3 loop reads CASSLGTGGTSSYEQYF. CDR3 nucleotide sequence: TGTGCCAGCAGCTTAGGGACAGGGGGCACTTCCTCCTACGAGCAGTACTTC.

The J gene is TRBJ2-1, the V gene TRBV11-2; 11 nucleotides line up with TRBD2. Trimming at V came to 4 bases and at J to 4 bases, leaving 9 bases not matched to a gene. Germline-derived CDR1 and CDR2 are SGHAT and FQNNGV. There are 17 residues in the CDR3. The CDR3: CASSYRSSGGAYNEQFF. The CDR3 DNA is TGTGCCAGCAGCTACAGAAGTAGCGGGGGGGCTTACAATGAGCAGTTCTTC.

The V and J genes are TRBV19 and TRBJ2-2; no definite D call. V was clipped by 8 bases and J by 2 bases, with 15 bases between them. Germline lookup yields CDR1 LNHDA and CDR2 SQIVND (reference sequence). This CDR3 comprises 15 residues. This CDR3 reads CASYVGTVNTGELFF. The DNA for the CDR3 is TGTGCCAGTTACGTGGGAACAGTTAACACCGGGGAGCTGTTTTTT.

The genes are TRBV9 and TRBJ2-1, with 8 nucleotides matching TRBD1. Germline loops: CDR1 SGDLS, CDR2 YYNGEE. Trimming cost V 4 bases and J 9 bases; bases outside gene matches: 6. CDR3 size: 13 residues. DNA of the CDR3: TGTGCCAGCAGCCCCAGACAGGGGAGTGAGCAGTTCTTC. This translates into CASSPRQGSEQFF. Variable domain in full (rest from reference TRBV9 and TRBJ2-1): DSGVTQTPKHLITATGQRVTLRCSPRSGDLSVYWYQQSLDQGLQFLIQYYNGEERAKGNILERFSAQQFPDLHSELNLSSLELGDSALYFCASSPRQGSEQFFGPGTRLTVL.

The V call is TRBV7-8, the J call TRBJ2-1; 7 bases fit TRBD2. Germline V lookup: CDR1 SGHVS, CDR2 FQNEAQ. J was trimmed by 1 base and V by 2 bases; bases with no gene match: 5. The CDR3 is 16 residues long. Written as DNA, the CDR3 is TGTGCCAGCAGCTTACTTAGCGGGCCTTCCTACAATGAGCAGTTCTTC. The encoded protein is CASSLLSGPSYNEQFF.

This clone was observed a handful of times. At the DNA level, this CDR3 is encoded by other sequences in the same sample as well. The gene calls are TRBV7-9 and TRBJ1-4, with TRBD1 matching 7 bases. Germline CDR1 is SEHNR and CDR2 is FQNEAQ (reference sequence). Unmatched junction bases numbered 4, after V lost 1 base and J lost 8 bases. CDR3 length: 14 amino acids. CDR3 region: CASSLVGGREKLFF. DNA for the CDR3: TGTGCCAGCAGCTTAGTAGGGGGCAGAGAAAAACTGTTTTTT.

This chain uses TRBV12-3 or TRBV12-4 with TRBJ2-7; the match to TRBD1 covers 7 bases. The ends lost 6 bases at V and 6 bases at J; junction bases unmatched: 8. This CDR3 contains 13 residues. The CDR3 nucleotides read TGTGCCAGCAGGTCAGGGGGAAGGAGCGAGCAGTACTTC. Protein: CASRSGGRSEQYF.

V and J are TRBV19 and TRBJ2-5, with D perhaps matching TRBD1 (7 bases). Trimming stripped 3 bases from V and 2 bases from J, with 10 bases between. Germline V gene sequence: CDR1 LNHDA, CDR2 SQIVND (reference sequence). This CDR3 spans 14 amino acids. The CDR3 reads CASSIAGQQETQYF. The CDR3 DNA reads TGTGCCAGTAGTATCGCGGGACAGCAAGAGACCCAGTACTTC.

The V and J genes are TRBV30 and TRBJ1-2; no reliable D call. Germline CDR1 and CDR2: GTSNPN and SVGIG (reference sequence). With 3 bases removed from V and 4 bases from J, the gap between germline ends came to 15 bases. The CDR3 contains 14 residues. CDR3 nucleotide sequence: TGTGCCTGGAGGGCGGGCCTCAGACCCTATGGCTACACCTTC. It encodes CAWRAGLRPYGYTF.

The gene calls are TRBV19 and TRBJ2-2, with D tentatively TRBD1 (7 bases). This CDR3 region has 18 residues. The ends were cut back, 3 bases at V and 5 bases at J, with 22 bases in the middle. Germline CDR1 reads LNHDA; CDR2 reads SQIVND (reference sequence). CDR3 in amino acids: CASSIAWGRQGGTGELFF. The CDR3, as DNA: TGTGCCAGTAGTATCGCTTGGGGTCGGCAGGGGGGAACCGGGGAGCTGTTTTTT.

The CDR3 spells CASSLGTGIAKNIQYF. The CDR3 nucleotides are TGTGCCAGCAGCCTGGGGACAGGGATAGCCAAAAACATTCAGTACTTC. V and J are TRBV11-1 and TRBJ2-4; 9 bases agree with TRBD1. CDR1 is SGHAT and CDR2 is FQDESV in the germline V gene (reference sequence). Trimming took 5 bases from V and 0 from J; bases not matched to a gene: 5. This CDR3 has 16 residues.

V and J are TRBV9 and TRBJ2-7; no clear D gene. CDR3 size: 13 residues. V lost 4 bases and J 2 bases, leaving 10 bases between the germline ends. Per germline, CDR1 SGDLS and CDR2 YYNGEE. In DNA form, the CDR3 reads TGTGCCAGCAGCCCAGGCCAAACCTACGAGCAGTACTTC. It codes for CASSPGQTYEQYF.

V and J are TRBV6-1 and TRBJ1-2, with 8 positions matching TRBD1. The CDR3 spans 14 residues. Unmatched junction bases numbered 7, after V lost 3 bases and J lost 7 bases. The germline CDR1 and CDR2 sequences are MNHNS and SASEGT. The CDR3 is CASSEGTGGGGYTF. CDR3 nucleotides: TGTGCCAGCAGTGAGGGCACAGGGGGTGGTGGCTACACCTTC.

As concerns this clone: This same CDR3 is encoded by further DNA sequences in the sample. J is TRBJ2-1 and V is TRBV6-6, with TRBD1 matching 11 bases. The germline CDR1 and CDR2 sequences are MNHNY and SVGAGI (reference sequence). After removal of 6 bases from V and 6 bases from J, the junction contained 4 bases not matched to a gene. CDR3 length: 14 residues. In nucleotides, the CDR3 is TGTGCCAGCAGAACCGGGACAGGGGGCAATGAGCAGTTCTTC. It yields the protein CASRTGTGGNEQFF.